The 16 T cell receptor beta chains listed next were all sequenced from one sample in a study of T cell changes during pregnancy in multiple sclerosis. Profiled with immunoSEQ multiplex PCR; TCRdb holds only in-frame clones, not every one. This sample has around 56,000 clones, with around 90% found just once. The sequences come from peripheral blood, collected in the third trimester of pregnancy. Receptor source: a female donor in good health, enrolled as a control in a pregnancy study.

The chain couples TRBV2 to TRBJ1-1; no definite D call. This CDR3 has 11 amino acids. Looked up from germline, CDR1 is SNHLY and CDR2 is FYNNEI. V was shortened by 10 bases and J by 3 bases, with 9 bases between the two germline ends. The CDR3 is CANQAHTEAFF. In nucleotides, the CDR3 is TGTGCCAATCAGGCGCACACTGAAGCTTTCTTT.

This chain uses TRBV29-1 with TRBJ2-6; tentatively, D is TRBD1 (5 bases). Trimming shortened V by 2 bases and J by 2 bases, and 13 bases separated the two germline ends. Looked up from germline, CDR1 is SQVTM and CDR2 is ANQGSEA. This CDR3 contains 16 residues. The CDR3 is CSVEILKGTGANVLTF. As DNA, the CDR3 is TGCAGCGTTGAAATACTTAAGGGGACTGGGGCCAACGTCCTGACTTTC.

This clone was observed a single time. The V gene is TRBV23-1, the J gene TRBJ1-2; TRBD1 matches 9 bases. TRBV23-1 carries the ORF label, with uncertain function. The V and J ends lost 2 bases and 2 bases, in that order; junction bases with no gene match: 6. The length of the CDR3 is 16 residues. The CDR3, as DNA: TGCGCCAGCAGTCAAGTGGGGACAGGGAGGAACTATGGCTACACCTTC. It translates to CASSQVGTGRNYGYTF.

J is TRBJ2-5 and V is TRBV7-8; D gene ambiguous. Germline CDR1 reads SGHVS; CDR2 reads FQNEAQ. V lost 0 bases and J lost 2, with 10 bases in between. CDR3 length: 15 residues. In DNA, the CDR3 is TGTGCCAGCAGCTTAGCGCGAACTCAACAAGAGACCCAGTACTTC. The encoded protein is CASSLARTQQETQYF.

The rearrangement joins TRBV18 to TRBJ1-4; D possibly corresponds to TRBD1 (6 bases). The CDR3 runs 14 residues. Trimming shortened V by 3 bases and J by 8 bases, and 13 bases separated the two germline ends. The germline V gene encodes CDR1 KGHSH and CDR2 LQKENI. For the CDR3, the DNA is TGTGCCAGCTCACCCACAGGGAACCGAGAAAAACTGTTTTTT. This codes for CASSPTGNREKLFF.

This clone occurred once. The chain is built from TRBV4-1 and TRBJ1-5; tentative D call: TRBD1 (5 bases). V lost 0 bases and J 0 bases, leaving 24 bases between the germline ends. The CDR3 has 21 amino acids. The germline gives CDR1 MGHRA, CDR2 YSYEKL. The CDR3 is CASSQDLDPGGFLHSNQPQHF. DNA for the CDR3: TGCGCCAGCAGCCAAGATCTTGATCCTGGGGGGTTTTTACATAGCAATCAGCCCCAGCATTTT.

This chain links TRBV9 with TRBJ2-2; 14 bases are shared with TRBD2. The CDR3 has 18 amino acids. Per the germline V gene, CDR1 is SGDLS and CDR2 is YYNGEE. The V and J ends lost 4 bases and 6 bases, in that order; junction bases with no gene match: 11. CDR3 sequence: CASSKSGLAGAPAGELFF. DNA for the CDR3: TGTGCCAGCAGCAAATCGGGACTAGCGGGGGCTCCGGCCGGGGAGCTGTTTTTT.

The CDR3 DNA is TGCAGCGTTGAAGAAAGAGGGAGGGGCTATGGCTACACCTTC. Encoded protein: CSVEERGRGYGYTF. The chain combines TRBV29-1 with TRBJ1-2, with D perhaps matching TRBD1 (5 bases). CDR1 and CDR2 from the germline V gene are SQVTM and ANQGSEA. Trimming pared 0 bases from V and 4 bases from J, leaving 12 bases between. This CDR3 is 14 amino acids long.

The chain joins TRBV20-1 to TRBJ1-1, with no clear D. Trimming left V 8 bases short and J 5 bases short, with 12 bases between. Germline CDR1 DFQATT, CDR2 SNEGSKA (reference sequence). This CDR3 comprises 11 residues. CDR3 sequence reads: CSSSLRTEAFF. In nucleotides, the CDR3 is TGCAGTTCTTCCCTGCGGACTGAAGCTTTCTTT.

V usage is TRBV4-2 and J usage is TRBJ1-1; D is possibly TRBD1 (6 bases). V gave up 4 bases and J gave up 6 bases, with 15 bases separating them. Germline V gene data show CDR1 as LGHNA and CDR2 as YNFKEQ. The CDR3 totals 14 residues. The CDR3 coding sequence is TGTGCCAGCAGCCCACATGACAGGCCCCCTGAAGCTTTCTTT. Translated: CASSPHDRPPEAFF.

This rearrangement joins TRBV29-1 to TRBJ2-3, with TRBD2 matching 8 bases. Germline CDR1 SQVTM, CDR2 ANQGSEA. The CDR3 runs to 12 residues. With 3 bases clipped from V and 5 bases from J, the junction kept 1 base outside the gene matches. The CDR3 nucleotides are TGCAGCGTTGATAGCGGGGAAGATACGCAGTATTTT. Amino acid sequence: CSVDSGEDTQYF.

This chain uses TRBV2 with TRBJ2-3; the D gene is possibly TRBD1 (5 bases). Trimming removed 9 bases from V and 6 bases from J, with 13 bases in between. There are 12 residues in the CDR3. Per germline, CDR1 SNHLY and CDR2 FYNNEI. The CDR3 DNA reads TGTGCCAGTTTAAGGACACACGATACGCAGTATTTT. It translates to CASLRTHDTQYF.

The rearrangement joins TRBV25-1 to TRBJ2-7; 9 nucleotides line up with TRBD1. From germline, CDR1 is MGHDK and CDR2 SYGVNS. Trimming took 3 bases from V and 2 from J; bases not matched to a gene: 8. CDR3 length: 16 amino acids. The CDR3 reads CASSDSPGQGTYEQYF. The CDR3, as DNA: TGTGCCAGCAGTGATTCCCCGGGACAGGGAACCTACGAGCAGTACTTC.

The V call is TRBV20-1, the J call TRBJ2-7; D is undetermined. V dropped 6 bases and J dropped 2 bases, with 8 bases sitting between them. The CDR3 totals 11 residues. Per the germline V gene, CDR1 is DFQATT and CDR2 is SNEGSKA (reference sequence). This CDR3 reads CSATSAYEQYF. The DNA of the CDR3 is TGCAGTGCCACCTCAGCCTACGAGCAGTACTTC.

The CDR3 nucleotides read TGCGCCAGCAGCCAAATCGGTTCCGGGACAGGCCATACTGAAGCTTTCTTT. As protein: CASSQIGSGTGHTEAFF. The rearrangement links TRBV4-1 to TRBJ1-1; 8 bases are shared with TRBD1. Unmatched junction bases numbered 13, after V lost 2 bases and J lost 5 bases. This CDR3 region has 17 residues. Germline V gene lookup returns CDR1 MGHRA and CDR2 YSYEKL.

V is TRBV6-5 and J is TRBJ2-5; no definite D call. CDR1 MNHEY and CDR2 SVGAGI come from the germline V gene. Trimming stripped 4 bases from V and 4 bases from J, with 7 bases between. This CDR3 has 12 amino acids. In DNA, the CDR3 is TGTGCCAGCAGTTCTCGGGTAGAGACCCAGTACTTC. Translating gives CASSSRVETQYF.